This T cell receptor (beta chain) derives from a study of long-term antiretroviral therapy in people with HIV. General study findings and limits: It was observed that HIV repertoires exhibited narrower CDR3 length ranges than controls.

With respect to this clone: As yet, its antigen is unknown.

The CDR3 has 14 amino acids. Trimming stripped 0 bases from V and 8 bases from J, with 11 bases between. The germline gives CDR1 SGHRS, CDR2 YFSETQ. The assay, immunoSEQ v3.0, was run at survey level. Data came from immunoSEQ multiplex PCR; TCRdb stores just in-frame clones and leaves some out. The sample lists 30,000 to 40,000 clones, 70% to 80% occurring once. Sequences were derived from unsorted PBMCs, sampled 1.9 years after starting antiretroviral therapy. This TCR was recovered from a man aged 18 to 35 with HIV. The rearrangement links TRBV5-1 to TRBJ1-4; D is undetermined. The CDR3 here is CASSLDMGGEKLFF. The CDR3 nucleotides are TGCGCCAGCAGCTTGGATATGGGAGGAGAAAAACTGTTTTTT.